This TCR beta chain originates from a study of CD8 T cells in Susac syndrome. Trimming shortened V by 6 bases and J by 0 bases, and 15 bases separated the two germline ends. The CDR3 sequence is 16 residues long. Germline V gene data show CDR1 as LNHNV and CDR2 as YYDKDF (reference sequence). This clonotype showed up just once. Random hexamers served to reverse transcribe about 0.5 to 1 ug RNA. The amplification used immunoSEQ multiplex PCR on TCR beta CDR3; it spanned 54 Vbeta and 13 Jbeta. TCRdb re-derived calls from the immunoSEQ multiplex PCR reads in MiXCR, one entry per CDR3 protein. The data hold roughly 300,000 distinct CDR3 sequences, with approximately 85% observed a single time. Negative isolation was applied to CD8+ and CD4+ T cells, and FACS enrichment was applied to TEMRA cells.

The sequencing input was CD8+ T cells from PBMCs. The sequence derives from a human donor with multiple sclerosis. The rearrangement joins TRBV15 to TRBJ2-1, with D hard to call. The CDR3 bases are TGTGCCACCAGTCCCCCGGGTAGCCTCTCCTACAATGAGCAGTTCTTC. This gives the protein CATSPPGSLSYNEQFF.